This T cell receptor (beta chain) was documented in a study of blood T cell repertoires in COVID-19. Whole-study context: Sources were T cells, B-cell-depleted T cells, or PBMCs; the material itself was cDNA or gDNA.

Under the authors' procedure: Reference gene primers were amplified, and this amplification served to estimate nucleated cell counts. Sequenced by immunoSEQ multiplex PCR; TCRdb stores in-frame clones only, minus some. That table supplies the V and J calls and clone size; D and trimming were determined from the DNA. The sample lists approximately 250,000 clones; approximately 85% were seen once. This CDR3 region has 15 residues. Germline values: CDR1 MNHEY, CDR2 SVGEGT. Trimming took off 6 bases at V and 0 bases at J, with 12 bases between the two ends. Everyone who took part was about 18 to 90 years old, and they came from about two dozen US areas.

V usage is TRBV6-2 or TRBV6-3 and J usage is TRBJ1-3; possible D gene TRBD1, 6 bases. The sequence was obtained from a woman aged 45 to 65 with acute COVID-19. Material: PBMCs or T cells enriched from blood (not recorded which). Here the CDR3 reads CASSPGTSSGNTIYF. CDR3 in DNA: TGTGCCAGCAGCCCCGGGACATCCTCTGGAAACACCATATATTTT.